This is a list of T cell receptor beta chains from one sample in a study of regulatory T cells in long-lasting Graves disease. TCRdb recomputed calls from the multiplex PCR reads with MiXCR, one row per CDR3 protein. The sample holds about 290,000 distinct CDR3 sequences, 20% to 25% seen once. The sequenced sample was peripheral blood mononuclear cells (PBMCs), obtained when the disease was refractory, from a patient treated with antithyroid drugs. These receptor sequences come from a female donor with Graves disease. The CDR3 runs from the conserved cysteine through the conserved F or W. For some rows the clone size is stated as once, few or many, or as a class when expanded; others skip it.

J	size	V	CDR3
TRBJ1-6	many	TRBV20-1	CSAPYSVRSDSPLHF
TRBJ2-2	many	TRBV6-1	CASSTILAGVLNTGELFF
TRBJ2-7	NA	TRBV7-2	CASSPITSSYEQYF
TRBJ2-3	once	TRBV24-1	CATSGPQGQLTDTQYF
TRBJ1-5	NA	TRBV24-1	CATSEYLGAQHF
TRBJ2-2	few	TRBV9	CASSRRTGVGELFF
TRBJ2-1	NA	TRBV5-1	CASHPTGTSANEQFF
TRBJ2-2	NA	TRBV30	CAWSLQGAGELFF
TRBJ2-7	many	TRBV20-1	CSARAGHRLAPYEQYF
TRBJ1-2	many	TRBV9	CASSPAHSGVPPFYGYTF
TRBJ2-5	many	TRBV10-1	CASSEYGRAQETQYF
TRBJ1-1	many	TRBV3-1	CASSQEAAGRRTEAFF
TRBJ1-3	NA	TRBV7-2	CASSVSGQTGNTIYF
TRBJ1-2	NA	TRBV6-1	CASSPGSRHYGYTF
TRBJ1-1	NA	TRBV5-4	CASSFTGGTEAFF
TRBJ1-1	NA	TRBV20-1	CSAGDRGEMGEAFF
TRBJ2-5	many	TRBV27	CASSLLAAQETQYF